The 27 T cell receptor delta chains below were found in one sample sequenced in a study of Vδ1+ human thymocytes. General observations from the study: In the thymus, TRG and TRD repertoires looked highly polyclonal with Gaussian CDR3 lengths.

These receptors have no known antigen. RNA was extracted from the cells and then reverse transcribed. CDR3 amplicons came from multiplex PCR with pooled V-gene forward and constant-region reverse primers. TCRdb re-identified clones in the multiplex PCR reads via CATT. The repertoire holds about 25,000 delta-chain clones, with nearly 7.5% as singletons. What was sequenced was Vdelta1+ gamma-delta thymocytes from the thymus. Stated subset: FACS-sorted CD3+ TCRalphabeta- TCRVdelta1+ TCRVdelta2- thymocytes. Receptors were obtained from a girl in the first two years of life who had congenital heart surgery.

This clone came up a few times. The chain recombines TRDV1 with TRDJ1; 7 bases map to TRDD3. The CDR3 is 20 amino acids. Germline V gene data show CDR1 as TSWWSYY and CDR2 as QGS. With 1 base clipped from V and 0 bases from J, the junction kept 17 bases outside the gene matches. The DNA of the CDR3 is TGTGCTCTTGGGGAACCGGACCAGTGGGGGACGACTGCAGACACCGATAAACTCATCTTT. Protein sequence: CALGEPDQWGTTADTDKLIF.

Comment on this clone: Just one base apart from a much larger clone, this may be a read error. This sequence joins TRAV29/DV5 and TRDJ1; TRDD3 matches at 12 bases. CDR1 is NSMFDY and CDR2 is ISSIKDK in the germline V gene. V lost 3 bases and J lost 11; bases outside the gene matches: 8. There are 13 residues in the CDR3. CDR3 in amino acids: CAAIWLGDTLLIF. In DNA, the CDR3 is TGTGCAGCAATATGGCTGGGGGATACGTTGCTCATCTTT.

There are a few counts of this clone. The chain is built from TRDV1 and TRDJ1; 7 bases map to TRDD3. CDR1 is TSWWSYY, CDR2 QGS, per germline. The CDR3 has 18 amino acids. The J segment lost 0 bases and the V segment lost 8 bases, leaving 18 bases of the junction unmatched. The CDR3 sequence: CALTDLPGGHKYTDKLIF. Here the CDR3 DNA reads TGTGCTCTTACCGACTTGCCTGGGGGTCACAAGTACACCGATAAACTCATCTTT.

The rearrangement joins TRDV1 to TRDJ1; 11 nucleotides agree with TRDD3. This CDR3 comprises 19 residues. Germline trimming cut 2 bases from V and 11 bases from J; bases unmatched to any gene: 22. Germline lookup yields CDR1 TSWWSYY and CDR2 QGS. DNA for the CDR3: TGTGCTCTTGGGGAAATTCCCTCGGAGACTTTACTGGGGGATAGGCGGCTCATCTTT. Translation gives CALGEIPSETLLGDRRLIF.

The chain couples TRDV1 to TRDJ1; D is ambiguous. The J gene was missing in TCRdb and was found by matching the end of the DNA to germline. The V and J ends lost 0 bases and 0 bases respectively, with 17 bases between them. Germline V CDR1 and CDR2: TSWWSYY, QGS. The CDR3 sequence is 18 residues long. The CDR3 nucleotides read TGTGCTCTTGGGGAACTAGATTTAATGCCCGAGTACACCGATAAACTCATCTTT. Protein product: CALGELDLMPEYTDKLIF.

The rearrangement links TRDV1 to TRDJ1, with 11 bases aligning to TRDD3. The CDR3 totals 22 residues. Per the germline V gene, CDR1 is TSWWSYY and CDR2 is QGS. The V segment lost 2 bases and the J segment 3 bases; nucleotides outside the gene matches: 23. In DNA, the CDR3 is TGTGCTCTTGGGGAAGTCATCACCTCCGACTGGGGGATAGTTGAGGGATCCGATAAACTCATCTTT. As protein: CALGEVITSDWGIVEGSDKLIF.

This clone was detected only a few times. This CDR3 is also generated by other DNA sequences in the sample. The rearrangement uses TRDV1 and TRDJ1, with D possibly TRDD3 on 6 matching bases. The V end was cut by 0 bases, the J end by 4 bases, with 24 bases between. Per the germline V gene, CDR1 is TSWWSYY and CDR2 is QGS. This CDR3 has 19 residues. CDR3 loop: CALGELESGKRSGVDKLIF. The CDR3 DNA is TGTGCTCTTGGGGAACTAGAATCGGGGAAACGGTCTGGGGTCGATAAACTCATCTTT.

The chain joins TRDV1 to TRDJ1; TRDD2 might be the D (6 bases). The V and J ends lost 2 bases and 5 bases respectively, with 21 bases between them. CDR1 and CDR2 from the germline V gene are TSWWSYY and QGS. CDR3 size: 17 residues. The DNA for the CDR3 is TGTGCTCTTGGGGAAAAAGCGGGCCTTCCCTTGGGGGATAAACTCATCTTT. Translation gives CALGEKAGLPLGDKLIF.

This sequence joins TRDV1 and TRDJ1, with D hard to call. CDR3 length equals 21 residues. CDR1 is TSWWSYY, CDR2 QGS, per germline. V dropped 4 bases and J dropped 5 bases, with 35 bases sitting between them. The CDR3 sequence: CALGVGDANYVLTGARDKLIF. The DNA of the CDR3 is TGTGCTCTTGGGGTAGGAGATGCCAACTACGTACTCACCGGGGCTAGGGATAAACTCATCTTT.

This clone was picked up a small number of times. Without a V gene call, the J gene is given as TRDJ1; the D segment call TRDD3 is taken from the table without a DNA check. The CDR3 contains 22 residues. The CDR3 region has the DNA TGTGCTCTTGGGGCCCTTAGTTCTACACGCTTATACTGGGGGATTACCGCCGATAAACTCATCTTT. Amino acid sequence: CALGALSSTRLYWGITADKLIF.

This clone was seen only a few times. This rearrangement joins TRDV1 to TRDJ1, with a weak D call TRDD3 (5 bases). This CDR3 comprises 19 residues. V lost 3 bases and J lost 0, with 23 bases in between. From germline, CDR1 is TSWWSYY and CDR2 QGS. The CDR3 sequence: CALGEGSGNRGVYTDKLIF. In DNA form, the CDR3 reads TGTGCTCTTGGGGAGGGTTCTGGGAATCGGGGGGTATACACCGATAAACTCATCTTT.

This clone showed up just a few times. The chain uses TRDV1 and TRDJ1; 8 positions match TRDD3. The trim removed 4 bases at V and 3 bases at J, leaving 13 bases unmatched. Per the germline V gene, CDR1 is TSWWSYY and CDR2 is QGS. The CDR3 is 17 residues long. CDR3 sequence reads: CALGVTGGTQTADKLIF. Written as DNA, the CDR3 is TGTGCTCTTGGGGTTACTGGGGGGACTCAGACGGCCGATAAACTCATCTTT.

The chain joins TRDV1 to TRDJ1; unclear D gene. The CDR3 spans 18 residues. CDR1 is TSWWSYY, CDR2 QGS, per germline. Trimming pared 0 bases from V and 0 bases from J, leaving 17 bases between. The CDR3 DNA follows: TGTGCTCTTGGGGAACTGGCCCTATTAAGCTCTAACACCGATAAACTCATCTTT. It translates to CALGELALLSSNTDKLIF.

Without a V gene call, the J gene is given as TRDJ1. The CDR3 spans 16 residues. For the CDR3, the DNA is TGTGCTCTTGGGGAACCCGATTCCCGCCGCAGGGATAAACTCATCTTT. Protein: CALGEPDSRRRDKLIF.

This chain joins TRDV1 and TRDJ1; D gene uncertain. The CDR3 consists of 18 residues. Germline CDR1 and CDR2: TSWWSYY and QGS. V was clipped by 5 bases and J by 1 base, with 23 bases between them. Here the CDR3 reads CALGSRGTPGPSTDKLIF. The DNA of the CDR3 is TGTGCTCTTGGGTCTCGTGGAACCCCAGGGCCTAGCACCGATAAACTCATCTTT.

The rearrangement joins TRDV1 to TRDJ1, with TRDD3 matching over 8 bases. The CDR3 has 19 residues. The germline V gene has CDR1 TSWWSYY and CDR2 QGS. V shed 1 base and J 1 base; nucleotides not matched to a gene: 14. This CDR3 reads CALGEPFRIGIRVTDKLIF. The CDR3 region has the DNA TGTGCTCTTGGGGAACCCTTCCGGATAGGGATACGCGTCACCGATAAACTCATCTTT.

This chain links TRDV1 with TRDJ1; maybe TRDD3 (6 bases). Germline lookup yields CDR1 TSWWSYY and CDR2 QGS. There are 20 residues in the CDR3. V was clipped by 1 base and J by 0 bases, with 24 bases between them. CDR3 coding DNA: TGTGCTCTTGGGGAACGCCTTTCCGGGCCTTGGGGGCCCTACACCGATAAACTCATCTTT. Protein: CALGERLSGPWGPYTDKLIF.

The V gene is TRDV1, the J gene TRDJ1; D is possibly TRDD3 (6 bases). This CDR3 is built from 22 residues. CDR1 is TSWWSYY, CDR2 QGS, per germline. With 0 bases removed from V and 0 bases from J, the gap between germline ends came to 29 bases. The CDR3 protein is CALGELGRGDPPLAEYTDKLIF. The CDR3 DNA sequence: TGTGCTCTTGGGGAACTGGGGCGTGGGGATCCACCGTTGGCAGAGTACACCGATAAACTCATCTTT.

This clone was counted a few times. The chain employs TRDV1 and TRDJ1; 8 bases line up with TRDD3. This CDR3 is built from 19 residues. Germline V lookup: CDR1 TSWWSYY, CDR2 QGS. The V segment lost 3 bases and the J segment 0 bases; nucleotides outside the gene matches: 15. The CDR3 DNA is TGTGCTCTTGGGGACACTTCTCGGCTGGGGGAGATGTACACCGATAAACTCATCTTT. As protein: CALGDTSRLGEMYTDKLIF.

This clone was counted only a few times. The chain has TRDV1 and TRDJ1; the D is unclear. The CDR3 length is 15 residues. Trimming pared 0 bases from V and 2 bases from J, leaving 10 bases between. Germline V gives CDR1 TSWWSYY, CDR2 QGS. CDR3 region: CALGELAPQTDKLIF. Written as DNA, the CDR3 is TGTGCTCTTGGGGAACTTGCTCCCCAAACCGATAAACTCATCTTT.

This clone was seen a handful of times. This chain joins TRDV1 and TRDJ1; D uncertain. CDR1 TSWWSYY and CDR2 QGS come from the germline V gene. This CDR3 is built from 13 residues. The V and J ends lost 2 bases and 5 bases respectively, with 9 bases between them. The DNA of the CDR3 is TGTGCTCTTGGGGAAATTGGCCAAGATAAACTCATCTTT. It yields the protein CALGEIGQDKLIF.

This clone occurred a few times. The J gene is TRDJ1, the V gene TRDV1; D may be TRDD3 (5 bases). CDR1 TSWWSYY and CDR2 QGS come from the germline V gene. CDR3 length: 17 residues. V was clipped by 4 bases and J by 0 bases, with 18 bases between them. CDR3 loop: CALGGPLAGPYTDKLIF. CDR3 coding DNA: TGTGCTCTTGGGGGCCCTTTAGCTGGGCCGTACACCGATAAACTCATCTTT.

The genes are TRDV1 and TRDJ2; no clear D gene. The CDR3 loop spans 17 amino acids. CDR1 is TSWWSYY, CDR2 QGS, per germline. V lost 0 bases to trimming and J lost 0 bases, with 11 bases between them. The CDR3 region has the DNA TGTGCTCTTGGGGAACTGGGAGGTAATTCTTTGACAGCACAACTCTTCTTT. The encoded protein is CALGELGGNSLTAQLFF.

Here the J gene is TRDJ1 and the V gene is not called. This CDR3 has 16 residues. DNA for the CDR3: TGTGCTCTTGGGGCCCAATCCCCCCTCTTCACCGATAAACTCATCTTT. Its protein is CALGAQSPLFTDKLIF.

The chain employs TRDV1 and TRDJ1; D is uncertain. The CDR3 runs to 19 residues. Looked up from germline, CDR1 is TSWWSYY and CDR2 is QGS. Trimming removed 2 bases from V and 0 bases from J, with 22 bases in between. CDR3 in amino acids: CALGELVLVPPTYTDKLIF. DNA for the CDR3: TGTGCTCTTGGGGAATTGGTCCTTGTCCCCCCAACATACACCGATAAACTCATCTTT.

This clone was observed a few times. V usage is TRDV1 and J usage is TRDJ1, with TRDD3 matching 12 bases. CDR3 size: 16 residues. From germline, CDR1 is TSWWSYY and CDR2 QGS. Trimming removed 7 bases from V and 6 bases from J; junction bases left unmatched: 12. CDR3 sequence: CALVGTGGYSLNKLIF. The CDR3 DNA is TGTGCTCTTGTAGGCACTGGGGGATACTCCCTGAATAAACTCATCTTT.

The rearrangement links TRDV1 to TRDJ1, with 9 bases that match TRDD3. The CDR3 runs 23 residues. J gave up 0 bases and V 4 bases, and 27 bases lay outside the gene matches. Germline CDR1 and CDR2: TSWWSYY and QGS. CDR3 amino acids: CALGAQFLPIVLGDRGYTDKLIF. CDR3 DNA sequence: TGTGCTCTTGGGGCACAATTCCTACCAATAGTACTGGGGGACCGCGGGTACACCGATAAACTCATCTTT.